The 24 T cell receptor beta chains listed next were all sequenced from one sample in a study of CXCR3-negative and CXCR3-positive naive CD8 T cells. General study results and limits: More hydrophobic TRB CDR3s occurred in CXCR3-positive than in CXCR3-negative naive cells.

The libraries of TRB cDNA were constructed through 5' RACE using UMI labels. For each CDR3 protein, TCRdb gives one entry from its re-call of the 5' RACE reads, without DNA. In all, the sample yields 85,000 to 90,000 distinct CDR3 sequences. Which antigens these TCRs recognize remains unknown. Sequencing was done on a sample of naive CXCR3+ CD8+ T cells from blood. Subset defined: CD45RO-CCR7+CD27+CD95- naive CD8+ T cells expressing CXCR3 (TNR3+). Receptor source: a human donor in good health. Some clones in this sample may be carry-over from other donors' samples.

This chain connects TRBV14 to TRBJ2-1; lacking DNA, the TRBD2 call made by TCRdb goes unchecked. There are 16 residues in the CDR3. Germline V gene lookup returns CDR1 SGHDN and CDR2 FVKESK. The chain's CDR3 is CASSQTGLADHNEQFF.

This chain joins TRBV7-9 and TRBJ2-5; TCRdb's D call, TRBD2, is unchecked because there is no DNA. The CDR3 is made up of 15 amino acids. Germline V lookup: CDR1 SEHNR, CDR2 FQNEAQ (reference sequence). This CDR3 is CASSSRPSGRETQYF.

CDR3 residues: CASSYLSGNTGELFF. The chain is built from TRBV6-5 and TRBJ2-2. The CDR3 spans 15 residues. Germline V gene data show CDR1 as MNHEY and CDR2 as SVGAGI.

The chain joins TRBV4-1 to TRBJ2-7. The CDR3 has 13 amino acids. Germline CDR1 reads MGHRA; CDR2 reads YSYEKL. The CDR3 here is CASSRENDYEQYF.

The J gene is TRBJ1-1, the V gene TRBV7-9; the TCRdb D gene call, TRBD1, has no DNA to confirm it. The CDR3 spans 13 residues. Germline CDR1 and CDR2: SEHNR and FQNEAQ (reference sequence). Here the CDR3 reads CASSLSRTGEAFF.

The CDR3 is CASSPGIEAFF. V usage is TRBV12-3 or TRBV12-4 and J usage is TRBJ1-1; the TCRdb call, TRBD1, lacks DNA for checking. The CDR3 is 11 amino acids.

CDR3 amino acids: CASSYYGSYNEQFF. This chain connects TRBV6-5 to TRBJ2-1. Germline CDR1 is MNHEY and CDR2 is SVGAGI. The CDR3 covers 14 residues.

The rearrangement links TRBV29-1 to TRBJ2-7; the D call of TRBD1 rests on TCRdb alone, since no DNA is present to check it. The CDR3 totals 15 residues. Germline CDR1 reads SQVTM; CDR2 reads ANQGSEA. Here the CDR3 reads CSVERERGKTYEQYF.

The V gene is TRBV29-1, the J gene TRBJ1-1; TCRdb's D gene call, TRBD1, goes unchecked for lack of DNA. The CDR3 is 13 amino acids. Germline CDR1 is SQVTM and CDR2 is ANQGSEA. CDR3 region: CSARQGPYTEAFF.

CDR3 sequence reads: CASSPIADTYNEQFF. The chain carries TRBV28 and TRBJ2-1. Germline lookup yields CDR1 MDHEN and CDR2 SYDVKM. CDR3 length equals 15 residues. The full variable domain, with the rest looked up from reference TRBV28 and TRBJ2-1, is DVKVTQSSRYLVKRTGEKVFLECVQDMDHENMFWYRQDPGLGLRLIYFSYDVKMKEKGDIPEGYSVSREKKERFSLILESASTNQTSMYLCASSPIADTYNEQFFGPGTRLTVL.

The chain has TRBV6-5 and TRBJ2-7. Germline V gene data show CDR1 as MNHEY and CDR2 as SVGAGI. The CDR3 spans 15 residues. CDR3 loop: CASSYAAGSSYEQYF.

This chain links TRBV7-2 with TRBJ2-3; TCRdb calls TRBD1, which cannot be checked without DNA. Germline V gene data show CDR1 as SGHTA and CDR2 as FQGNSA. The length of the CDR3 is 17 residues. The CDR3 sequence is CASSRYGSGPSTDTQYF.

The chain joins TRBV19 to TRBJ2-2. The CDR3 is 15 amino acids. In germline, CDR1 is LNHDA, CDR2 SQIVND (reference sequence). The CDR3 sequence is CASSIGQANTGELFF.

V usage is TRBV7-8 and J usage is TRBJ1-2; TCRdb's assignment of TRBD1 cannot be checked, as there is no DNA. The CDR3 consists of 14 residues. Germline V gives CDR1 SGHVS, CDR2 FQNEAQ. The CDR3 spells CASSLQQGPYGYTF.

This chain uses TRBV12-3 or TRBV12-4 with TRBJ1-2; TCRdb selects TRBD1, and the lack of DNA leaves this call unchecked. There are 15 residues in the CDR3. CDR3 amino acids: CASSQDRASNYGYTF.

This rearrangement joins TRBV27 to TRBJ2-7; TCRdb outputs TRBD1, but without DNA this stays unchecked. The CDR3 loop spans 15 amino acids. Germline values: CDR1 MNHEY, CDR2 SMNVEV (reference sequence). CDR3 sequence: CASSIGTGTPYEQYF.

The gene calls are TRBV5-1 and TRBJ2-1; TCRdb designates TRBD2, a call that cannot be tested without DNA. The germline V gene has CDR1 SGHRS and CDR2 YFSETQ. The CDR3 runs 14 residues. The CDR3 region is CASTPSGLYNEQFF.

This chain uses TRBV12-3 or TRBV12-4 with TRBJ2-1; the TCRdb D gene call, TRBD2, has no DNA to confirm it. The CDR3 spans 16 residues. The CDR3 loop is CASSSPGLAPVNEQFF.

The rearrangement joins TRBV10-3 to TRBJ2-3. The CDR3 is 17 amino acids. CDR1 is ENHRY, CDR2 SYGVKD, per germline. The CDR3: CAISETLDPKSADTQYF.

J is TRBJ2-7 and V is TRBV15. The CDR3 sequence is 14 residues long. Germline values: CDR1 LNHNV, CDR2 YYDKDF (reference sequence). CDR3 sequence reads: CATSRGEERSEQYF. Supplemented by reference TRBV15 and TRBJ2-7, the full variable domain reads DAMVIQNPRYQVTQFGKPVTLSCSQTLNHNVMYWYQQKSSQAPKLLFHYYDKDFNNEADTPDNFQSRRPNTSFCFLDIRSPGLGDTAMYLCATSRGEERSEQYFGPGTRLTVT.

The chain has TRBV4-1 and TRBJ2-1. The germline V gene has CDR1 MGHRA and CDR2 YSYEKL. The CDR3 contains 12 residues. CDR3: CASSQVNREQFF.

The V gene is TRBV5-5, the J gene TRBJ1-2; TCRdb designates TRBD1, a call that cannot be tested without DNA. The CDR3 is 14 amino acids. Germline V gives CDR1 SGHKS, CDR2 YYEKEE (reference sequence). The CDR3: CASSYDLGEYGYTF.

The CDR3 region is CSVQQGFTYNEQFF. The V and J genes are TRBV29-1 and TRBJ2-1; the TCRdb call, TRBD1, lacks DNA for checking. The CDR3 has 14 residues. Germline V lookup: CDR1 SQVTM, CDR2 ANQGSEA.

The genes are TRBV6-2 or TRBV6-3 and TRBJ2-3; the TCRdb D gene call, TRBD2, has no DNA to confirm it. CDR3 length equals 18 residues. CDR1 and CDR2 (germline): MNHEY, SVGEGT. The CDR3 reads CASSYSNEAGGSTDTQYF.